This T cell receptor (beta chain) comes out of a study of T cell responses to AZD1222 COVID-19 vaccine. General study results and limits: Spike-wide coverage was observed for vaccine-associated CD4 TCRs, with dominant responses at 160-218 and 743-854. Breadth and depth of Spike-specific TCRs rose after two AZD1222 doses. Among spike-specific TCRs, nearly half reportedly target unmutated variant regions.

TCRdb's table, derived via immunoSEQ multiplex PCR, lists solely in-frame clones and lacks some. The sample gives about 140,000 clones, 85% to 90% of which show up once; more than 3% is in the top ten. Details on this clone: Its antigen is not identified.

There are 15 residues in the CDR3. Germline CDR1 reads SGHTA; CDR2 reads FQGNSA. Trimming pared 6 bases from V and 6 bases from J, leaving 17 bases between. This specimen consisted of peripheral blood, obtained 28 days after the second AZD1222 dose. The V gene is TRBV7-2, the J gene TRBJ1-4; no firm D call. This receptor was taken from an adult who received the AZD1222 COVID-19 vaccine. The CDR3 nucleotides are TGTGCCAGCAGACACTACTCGGGGATTGATGAAAAACTGTTTTTT. Residues: CASRHYSGIDEKLFF. The whole variable domain, filled in from reference TRBV7-2 and TRBJ1-4, reads GAGVSQSPSNKVTEKGKDVELRCDPISGHTALYWYRQSLGQGLEFLIYFQGNSAPDKSGLPSDRFSAERTGGSVSTLTIQRTQQEDSAVYLCASRHYSGIDEKLFFGSGTQLSVL.